This T cell receptor (beta chain) was sequenced in a study of Ad26.COV2.S vaccination and SARS-CoV-2 variants. Study-level background: Participants got Ad26.COV2.S intramuscularly, once or twice 56 days apart.

Sample treatment: some 20 received Ad26.COV2.S at low or high dose, single or two shots; about 5 received placebo; per-sample allocation not given. Sampling took place 63 days after the first vaccine or placebo injection. Participants' vaccine, an Ad26 vector, delivered Wuhan-strain SARS-CoV-2 spike. This CDR3 is 13 amino acids long. Deletions cut 4 bases from V and 12 bases from J, with 16 bases between. The germline gives CDR1 MNHNY, CDR2 SVGAGI (reference sequence). Measured with immunoSEQ multiplex PCR; TCRdb has only the in-frame clones, and not every one. The data show about 400,000 clones, with around four fifths seen just once and around 7.3% held by the top ten.

The chain links TRBV6-6 to TRBJ2-4; TRBD1 might be the D (6 bases). This material consisted of peripheral blood, taken in a trial of Ad26.COV2.S vaccine versus placebo. This sequence was found in a person aged 18-60 years who received the Ad26.COV2.S COVID-19 vaccine or a placebo. The DNA of the CDR3 is TGTGCCAGCAGTTCCGAATTCCGGGACACTCAGTACTTC. Translating it yields CASSSEFRDTQYF.